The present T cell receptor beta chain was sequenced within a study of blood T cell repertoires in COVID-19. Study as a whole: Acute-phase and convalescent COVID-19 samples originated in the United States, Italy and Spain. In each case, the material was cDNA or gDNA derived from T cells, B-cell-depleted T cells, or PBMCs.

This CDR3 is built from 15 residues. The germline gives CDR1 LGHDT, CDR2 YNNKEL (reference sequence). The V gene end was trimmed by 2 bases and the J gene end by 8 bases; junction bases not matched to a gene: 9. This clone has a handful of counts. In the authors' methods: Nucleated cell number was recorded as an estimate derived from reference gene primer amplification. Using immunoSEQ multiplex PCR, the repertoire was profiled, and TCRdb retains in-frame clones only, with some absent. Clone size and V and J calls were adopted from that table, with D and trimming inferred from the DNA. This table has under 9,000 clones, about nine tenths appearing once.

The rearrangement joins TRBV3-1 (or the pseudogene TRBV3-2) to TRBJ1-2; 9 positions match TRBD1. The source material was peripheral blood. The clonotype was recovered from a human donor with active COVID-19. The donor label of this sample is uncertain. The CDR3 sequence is CASSQITGGAGGYTF. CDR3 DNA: TGTGCCAGCAGCCAAATAACAGGGGGCGCGGGGGGCTACACCTTC.